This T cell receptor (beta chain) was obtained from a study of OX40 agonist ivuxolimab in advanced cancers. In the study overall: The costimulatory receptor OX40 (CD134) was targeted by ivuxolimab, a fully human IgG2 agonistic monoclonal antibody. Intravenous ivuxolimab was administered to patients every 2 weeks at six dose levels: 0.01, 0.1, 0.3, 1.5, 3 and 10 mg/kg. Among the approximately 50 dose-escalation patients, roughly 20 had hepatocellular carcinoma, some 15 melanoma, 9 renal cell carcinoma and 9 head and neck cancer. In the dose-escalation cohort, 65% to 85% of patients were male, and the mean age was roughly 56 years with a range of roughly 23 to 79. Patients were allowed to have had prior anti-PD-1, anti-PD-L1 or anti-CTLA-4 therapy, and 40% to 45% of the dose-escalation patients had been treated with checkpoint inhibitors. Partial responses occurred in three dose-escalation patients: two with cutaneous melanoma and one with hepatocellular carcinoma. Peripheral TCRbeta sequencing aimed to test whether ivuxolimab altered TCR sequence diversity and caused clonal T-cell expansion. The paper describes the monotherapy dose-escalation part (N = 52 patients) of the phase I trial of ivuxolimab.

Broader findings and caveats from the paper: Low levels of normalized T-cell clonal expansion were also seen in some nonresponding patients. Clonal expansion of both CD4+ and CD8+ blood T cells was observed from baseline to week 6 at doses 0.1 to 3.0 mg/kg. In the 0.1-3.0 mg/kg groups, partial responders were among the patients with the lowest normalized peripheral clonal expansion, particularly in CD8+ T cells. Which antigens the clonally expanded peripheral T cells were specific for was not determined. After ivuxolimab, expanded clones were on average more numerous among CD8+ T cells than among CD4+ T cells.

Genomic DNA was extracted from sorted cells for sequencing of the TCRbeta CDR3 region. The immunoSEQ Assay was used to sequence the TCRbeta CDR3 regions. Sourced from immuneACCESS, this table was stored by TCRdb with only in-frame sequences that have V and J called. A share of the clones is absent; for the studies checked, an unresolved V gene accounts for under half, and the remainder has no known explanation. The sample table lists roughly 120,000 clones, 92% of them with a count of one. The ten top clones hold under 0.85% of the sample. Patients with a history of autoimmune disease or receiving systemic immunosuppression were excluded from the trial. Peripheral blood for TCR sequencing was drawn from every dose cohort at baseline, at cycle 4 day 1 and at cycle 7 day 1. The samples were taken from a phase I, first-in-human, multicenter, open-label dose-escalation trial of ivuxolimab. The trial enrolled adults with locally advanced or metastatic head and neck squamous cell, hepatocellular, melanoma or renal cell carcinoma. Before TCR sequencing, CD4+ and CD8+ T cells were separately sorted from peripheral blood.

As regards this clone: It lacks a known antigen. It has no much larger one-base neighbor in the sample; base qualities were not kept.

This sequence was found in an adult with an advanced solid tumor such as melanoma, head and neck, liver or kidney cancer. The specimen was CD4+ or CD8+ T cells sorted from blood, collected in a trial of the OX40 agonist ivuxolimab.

In nucleotide form, the sequence is TGTGCCAGCAGTTCGCTAGCGGGAGAGCTCTATGAGCAGTTCTTC. Translated, this is CASSSLAGELYEQFF. The sequence joins TRBV28 to TRBJ2-1; a stretch of 10 junction bases matches TRBD2. Reading the germline V gene gives CDR1 MDHEN and CDR2 SYDVKM. V lost 4 bases and J lost 8 bases, and the count of bases not matched to a germline gene is 8. Including cysteine and phenylalanine, the CDR3 has 15 amino acids. Of all the DNA, just the CDR3 is kept, 45 bases in frame from base 1.